This T cell receptor (beta chain) was recovered during a study of vaccination and CD4 T cells after COVID-19. Across the whole study: Six males and four females constituted the convalescent cohort, two of whom were Hispanic. Cells received overlapping spike peptides from SARS-CoV-2, HCoV-NL63, HCoV-OC43 and HCoV-229E as stimulation.

On this clonotype: The antigen is unknown.

Oncomine TCR Beta short-read sequencing was applied to DNA from cultured CD4+ T cells. Each CDR3 protein is one row after TCRdb ran MiXCR on the PCR reads. The profile covers some 16,000 distinct CDR3 sequences, with roughly 47% appearing a single time and 3% to 4.5% taken by the ten largest. The CDR3 loop spans 17 amino acids. The V segment lost 7 bases and the J segment 3 bases; nucleotides outside the gene matches: 15. Germline CDR1 and CDR2: MNHNS and SASEGT. Treatment reported: approximately 9-day PBMC culture with coronavirus spike peptide pools or control peptides (ViraFEST assay). The source of this sequence is a human donor who had recovered from COVID-19. Source material: CD4+ T cells from blood, cultured in vitro. The J gene is TRBJ2-5, the V gene TRBV6-1; 9 nucleotides line up with TRBD2. CDR3: CASTGSGRGEDEETQYF. Here the CDR3 DNA reads TGTGCCAGCACCGGTAGCGGGAGAGGAGAGGACGAAGAGACCCAGTACTTC.